A selection of T cell receptor beta chains follows, all from one sample in a study of PD-L1 blockade in urothelial cancer. The assay was immunoSEQ multiplex PCR, and TCRdb's table has in-frame clones only and misses some. The sample holds tens of thousands of clones, approximately 85% seen once. The sequences come from PBMCs, collected around atezolizumab (anti-PD-L1) treatment. These receptors were taken from a man aged 50 to 59 with urothelial cancer. Each CDR3 is given without its conserved first and last residue. Part of the rows lack a size; the others show once, few, many or a class for expanded clones.

cdr3_aa | j_call | v_call | cdr3_length | clone_size
ASSYRGQRASYEQY | TRBJ2-7 | TRBV6-5 | 14 | NA
ASSYSAGVGNTIY | TRBJ1-3 | TRBV6-5 | 13 | NA
ASSFQTGGSNQPQH | TRBJ1-5 | TRBV7-9 | 14 | few
ASSGQGTNTEAF | TRBJ1-1 | TRBV9 | 12 | NA
ASSQVAGGNTEAF | TRBJ1-1 | TRBV14 | 13 | NA
ASSGGLPGELF | TRBJ2-2 | TRBV28 | 11 | few
ASSSRDRVSFEQF | TRBJ2-1 | TRBV6-1 | 13 | NA
ASSLAVGNQPQH | TRBJ1-5 | TRBV5-5 | 12 | medium-sized
ASSLAGNEQF | TRBJ2-1 | TRBV5-4 | 10 | NA
ASTGGGLSGNTIY | TRBJ1-3 | TRBV19 | 13 | NA
AIAVGGGASDTQY | TRBJ2-3 | TRBV10-3 | 13 | NA
ASSLWASGVTDTQY | TRBJ2-3 | TRBV27 | 14 | NA
SVDYRKESSNEQF | TRBJ2-1 | TRBV29-1 | 13 | NA
AISDNPPYLAKNIQY | TRBJ2-4 | TRBV10-3 | 15 | NA
ASGGAELF | TRBJ1-4 | TRBV2 | 8 | NA
ASGLSGNTEAF | TRBJ1-1 | TRBV12-5 | 11 | few
ASRPLLQGNTEAF | TRBJ1-1 | TRBV28 | 13 | NA
ASSPYNEQF | TRBJ2-1 | TRBV10-2 | 9 | few
ASSEWGRGQPQH | TRBJ1-5 | TRBV25-1 | 12 | medium-sized
ASSASDTGTTEAF | TRBJ1-1 | TRBV6-4 | 13 | NA
ASSLALGRGQNEQY | TRBJ2-7 | TRBV5-5 | 14 | NA
AISDPGMNTEAF | TRBJ1-1 | TRBV10-3 | 12 | NA
ASSSVEGRNQPQH | TRBJ1-5 | TRBV28 | 13 | NA
ASSPGGNQPQH | TRBJ1-5 | TRBV7-9 | 11 | NA
SVEGRHSNTGELF | TRBJ2-2 | TRBV29-1 | 13 | NA
ASMIRLAGDNEQF | TRBJ2-1 | TRBV7-2 | 13 | NA
ASSPPPGGTEAF | TRBJ1-1 | TRBV7-6 | 12 | NA